Presented here are 10 T cell receptor beta chains from one specimen sequenced in a study of CD8+ T cells in alopecia areata. Treatment in this sample: oral pan-JAK inhibitor, 5-10 mg twice daily. cDNA prepared by RNA extraction and subsequent reverse transcription served as the template for sequencing. Libraries were prepared by immunoSEQ multiplex PCR; TCRdb keeps only in-frame clonotypes and omits some of them. The sample carries 170,000 or so clones, 65% recorded once. Sequencing was performed on CD4+ T cells sorted from blood, taken at week 4, from a patient treated with tofacitinib. These receptors originate from a human donor with alopecia areata.

This clone was observed a handful of times. The chain carries TRBV30 and TRBJ1-2; TRBD1 matches 12 bases. Germline V gene lookup returns CDR1 GTSNPN and CDR2 SVGIG (reference sequence). The CDR3 loop spans 16 amino acids. V shed 3 bases and J 4 bases; nucleotides not matched to a gene: 9. The CDR3 DNA sequence: TGTGCCTGGAGAAAACCAGGGACAGGGGGCCGCTATGGCTACACCTTC. Its protein product is CAWRKPGTGGRYGYTF.

This clone turned up a few times. The chain combines TRBV29-1 with TRBJ2-5, with 11 bases that match TRBD1. Germline V gives CDR1 SQVTM, CDR2 ANQGSEA. The CDR3 is made up of 16 amino acids. Trimming at V came to 2 bases and at J to 4 bases, leaving 9 bases not matched to a gene. CDR3 in amino acids: CSVEKFGTGGRETQYF. The CDR3 DNA reads as TGCAGCGTTGAAAAGTTCGGGACAGGGGGACGAGAGACCCAGTACTTC.

This clone has a handful of counts. This chain connects TRBV10-3 to TRBJ2-1, with a possible D match to TRBD2 (5 bases). Germline V gene sequence: CDR1 ENHRY, CDR2 SYGVKD. V lost 9 bases and J 0 bases, leaving 18 bases between the germline ends. The length of the CDR3 is 16 residues. The CDR3 DNA is TGTGCCATGTCCTCTGAGCGGCCCGGCTCCTACAATGAGCAGTTCTTC. Amino acids: CAMSSERPGSYNEQFF.

This clone came up a few times. The chain links TRBV30 to TRBJ1-1; 12 nucleotides match TRBD1. This CDR3 region has 18 residues. Looked up from germline, CDR1 is GTSNPN and CDR2 is SVGIG (reference sequence). The J segment lost 3 bases and the V segment lost 1 base, leaving 12 bases of the junction unmatched. DNA of the CDR3: TGTGCCTGGAGTGCTAATGTGGGACAGGGGGCGTCGGACACTGAAGCTTTCTTT. Protein: CAWSANVGQGASDTEAFF.

The V and J genes are TRBV29-1 and TRBJ1-3; D unresolved. The ends were cut back, 6 bases at V and 0 bases at J, with 12 bases in the middle. CDR1 and CDR2 from the germline V gene are SQVTM and ANQGSEA. This CDR3 is built from 14 residues. CDR3 coding DNA: TGCAGCGTCCTCCGTCCGAGCTCTGGAAACACCATATATTTT. This translates into CSVLRPSSGNTIYF.

The gene calls are TRBV30 and TRBJ2-1; D is tentatively TRBD1 or TRBD2 (5 bases each). Trimming cost V 5 bases and J 7 bases, with 18 bases left between them. Germline V gene sequence: CDR1 GTSNPN, CDR2 SVGIG (reference sequence). The CDR3 is made up of 14 amino acids. The CDR3 loop reads CAWELGTPGNEQFF. In nucleotides, the CDR3 is TGTGCCTGGGAACTCGGGACGCCTGGAAATGAGCAGTTCTTC. The full variable domain, rest sourced from reference TRBV30 and TRBJ2-1, is SQTIHQWPATLVQPVGSPLSLECTVEGTSNPNLYWYRQAAGRGLQLLFYSVGIGQISSEVPQNLSASRPQDRQFILSSKKLLLSDSGFYLCAWELGTPGNEQFFGPGTRLTVL.

The genes are TRBV29-1 and TRBJ2-5; maybe TRBD2 (5 bases). The CDR3 covers 15 residues. The germline gives CDR1 SQVTM, CDR2 ANQGSEA. Trimming stripped 0 bases from V and 5 bases from J, with 16 bases between. The CDR3 sequence is CSVEERGLRRETQYF. The CDR3 DNA reads as TGCAGCGTTGAAGAACGCGGACTCCGCCGGGAGACCCAGTACTTC.

The rearrangement links TRBV6-1 to TRBJ1-1, with 7 bases aligning to TRBD1. CDR3 size: 13 residues. CDR1 is MNHNS, CDR2 SASEGT, per germline. Trimming cost V 10 bases and J 4 bases; bases outside gene matches: 9. DNA for the CDR3: TGTGCCACCCCCGACAGGGTGGGCACTGAAGCTTTCTTT. Translated: CATPDRVGTEAFF.

The chain recombines TRBV7-3 with TRBJ1-2; 12 bases are a match to TRBD1. Germline assignment: CDR1 SGHTA and CDR2 FQGTGA. There are 15 residues in the CDR3. Losses at the gene ends were 2 bases for V and 8 bases for J; bases not matched to a gene: 6. CDR3 in amino acids: CASSLAQGTGGGYTF. The DNA for the CDR3 is TGTGCCAGCAGCTTAGCCCAAGGGACAGGGGGCGGCTACACCTTC.

V and J are TRBV10-3 and TRBJ1-4; D perhaps matches TRBD1 (5 bases). The ends were cut back, 5 bases at V and 4 bases at J, with 14 bases in the middle. CDR1 and CDR2 from the germline V gene are ENHRY and SYGVKD. This CDR3 region has 15 residues. The CDR3 nucleotides read TGTGCCATCAGTCCCGATGGGGGTAGTAATGAAAAACTGTTTTTT. This sequence encodes CAISPDGGSNEKLFF.